Below, 20 T cell receptor beta chains from the same sample are listed, as sequenced in a study of shared clonotypes between healthy human individuals. Clones were read by immunoSEQ multiplex PCR, and TCRdb kept only the in-frame ones, dropping some. The data show almost 750,000 clones, with 72% seen just once and around 1.8% held by the top ten. Material: memory CD4+ T cells sorted from blood. Subset reported: CD45RA-negative fraction. The receptors come from a woman aged 30 to 39 in good health.

V and J are TRBV4-1 and TRBJ1-1, with a tentative D call TRBD1 (5 bases). The CDR3 sequence is 14 residues long. The germline V gene has CDR1 MGHRA and CDR2 YSYEKL. The V end was cut by 3 bases, the J end by 3 bases, with 11 bases between. CDR3 sequence reads: CASSHRERDTEAFF. The CDR3 nucleotides read TGCGCCAGCAGCCACAGGGAAAGGGACACTGAAGCTTTCTTT.

About this clone: Other DNA sequences in this specimen translate into the identical CDR3. V usage is TRBV6-1 and J usage is TRBJ1-2, with D possibly being TRBD1 (5 bases). Trimming stripped 4 bases from V and 5 bases from J, with 11 bases between. CDR1 and CDR2 (germline): MNHNS, SASEGT. CDR3 size: 13 residues. The CDR3 region has the DNA TGTGCCAGCAGTGCCCAGGGTGGTTATGGCTACACCTTC. Residues: CASSAQGGYGYTF.

CDR3 coding DNA: TGCGCCAGCAGCCCCGGAGGCAGGGCCACCATATATTTT. Translating it yields CASSPGGRATIYF. The chain is built from TRBV5-1 and TRBJ1-3; maybe TRBD1 (5 bases). CDR1 and CDR2 from the germline V gene are SGHRS and YFSETQ. Trimming shortened V by 4 bases and J by 9 bases, and 14 bases separated the two germline ends. The CDR3 is made up of 13 amino acids.

The chain couples TRBV18 to TRBJ1-5; a weak D match, TRBD1 (5 bases). The V and J ends lost 6 bases and 3 bases respectively, with 12 bases between them. The germline V gene has CDR1 KGHSH and CDR2 LQKENI. This CDR3 spans 14 amino acids. CDR3 DNA sequence: TGTGCCAGCTCGCCAGGGTTTTCCAATCAGCCCCAGCATTTT. Protein product: CASSPGFSNQPQHF.

The genes are TRBV5-1 and TRBJ1-1; 9 nucleotides match TRBD1. CDR1 is SGHRS, CDR2 YFSETQ, per germline. The CDR3 contains 14 residues. Germline trimming cut 0 bases from V and 7 bases from J; bases unmatched to any gene: 4. The CDR3 nucleotides are TGCGCCAGCAGCTTGGGAGGACAGGGGAATGAAGCTTTCTTT. Amino acid sequence: CASSLGGQGNEAFF.

V is TRBV30 and J is TRBJ2-2, with TRBD1 matching over 10 bases. Trimming cost V 2 bases and J 4 bases; bases outside gene matches: 7. The CDR3 totals 16 residues. The germline V gene has CDR1 GTSNPN and CDR2 SVGIG (reference sequence). The CDR3 reads CAWSRPGQGFTGELFF. The CDR3 DNA sequence: TGTGCCTGGAGTCGCCCGGGACAGGGGTTCACCGGGGAGCTGTTTTTT.

This clone occurred once. Here the CDR3 reads CASSLVRGTATNEKLFF. The CDR3 nucleotides are TGTGCCAGCAGCTTAGTAAGGGGGACGGCAACTAATGAAAAACTGTTTTTT. This rearrangement joins TRBV7-9 to TRBJ1-4; D might be TRBD1 (6 bases). Germline V gives CDR1 SEHNR, CDR2 FQNEAQ (reference sequence). The CDR3 covers 17 residues. The V gene lost 1 base and the J gene lost 0 bases, with 12 bases spanning the gap.

The gene calls are TRBV2 and TRBJ2-6; D remains ambiguous. Per the germline V gene, CDR1 is SNHLY and CDR2 is FYNNEI. Between the trimmed V and J ends, which lost 0 bases and 0 bases, there was a span of 3 bases. CDR3 length equals 15 residues. The CDR3 DNA follows: TGTGCCAGCAGTGAAGCTCACTCTGGGGCCAACGTCCTGACTTTC. Translation gives CASSEAHSGANVLTF.

CDR3 nucleotides: TGTGCCAGCAGTTACGCGGACGGGACTAGGGCCAACGTCCTGACTTTC. Protein sequence: CASSYADGTRANVLTF. V and J are TRBV6-6 and TRBJ2-6; 7 bases map to TRBD2. Per the germline V gene, CDR1 is MNHNY and CDR2 is SVGAGI (reference sequence). The trim removed 2 bases at V and 5 bases at J, leaving 6 bases unmatched. The CDR3 sequence is 16 residues long.

V and J are TRBV5-5 and TRBJ1-1; D is perhaps TRBD1 (5 bases). The CDR3 runs 12 residues. Trimming cost V 0 bases and J 8 bases, with 8 bases left between them. CDR1 and CDR2 from the germline V gene are SGHKS and YYEKEE (reference sequence). CDR3 DNA: TGTGCCAGCAGCTTGGCTTGGGGGGAAGCTTTCTTT. Its translation: CASSLAWGEAFF.

This clone occurred many times. The V and J genes are TRBV7-8 and TRBJ2-7; the D is unclear. The CDR3 runs to 11 residues. Trimming took 3 bases from V and 3 from J, leaving 3 bases between them. Germline V gene sequence: CDR1 SGHVS, CDR2 FQNEAQ. CDR3 bases: TGTGCCAGCAGCTTCTACTACGAGCAGTACTTC. It encodes CASSFYYEQYF.

The CDR3 region is CASSLSGIGTDTQYF. As DNA, the CDR3 is TGTGCCAGCAGCCTTAGCGGGATTGGCACAGATACGCAGTATTTT. V and J are TRBV7-8 and TRBJ2-3; 8 bases fit TRBD2. J lost 1 base, V lost 5 bases, and 5 bases had no gene match. The length of the CDR3 is 15 residues. Germline CDR1 SGHVS, CDR2 FQNEAQ.

The genes are TRBV18 and TRBJ2-2; a weak D match, TRBD2 (6 bases). The CDR3 runs to 18 residues. CDR1 KGHSH and CDR2 LQKENI come from the germline V gene. V lost 1 base to trimming and J lost 2 bases, with 17 bases between them. The CDR3 sequence is CASSPRRAGLSNTGELFF. The CDR3 region has the DNA TGTGCCAGCTCACCACGGAGGGCAGGGCTGTCAAACACCGGGGAGCTGTTTTTT. Based on the CDR3 plus reference TRBV18 and TRBJ2-2, the full variable domain is NAGVMQNPRHLVRRRGQEARLRCSPMKGHSHVYWYRQLPEEGLKFMVYLQKENIIDESGMPKERFSAEFPKEGPSILRIQQVVRGDSAAYFCASSPRRAGLSNTGELFFGEGSRLTVL.

This clone came up a few times. The identical CDR3 is also encoded by other nucleotide sequences in the sample. CDR3 DNA sequence: TGTGCCAGCAGCTTAGATCTTACGGATACGCAGTATTTT. Its protein is CASSLDLTDTQYF. V and J are TRBV11-2 and TRBJ2-3, with D hard to call. Looked up from germline, CDR1 is SGHAT and CDR2 is FQNNGV. The CDR3 has 13 residues. V dropped 0 bases and J dropped 6 bases, with 7 bases sitting between them.

The chain links TRBV27 to TRBJ1-2; 8 bases are shared with TRBD1. CDR3 length: 14 amino acids. Unmatched junction bases numbered 10, after V lost 5 bases and J lost 8 bases. In germline, CDR1 is MNHEY, CDR2 SMNVEV (reference sequence). CDR3 sequence: CASSPRQGRGGYTF. The DNA for the CDR3 is TGTGCCAGCAGTCCCCGACAGGGGCGGGGGGGCTACACCTTC.

J is TRBJ1-1 and V is TRBV5-1, with D possibly TRBD1 on 5 matching bases. CDR1 and CDR2 from the germline V gene are SGHRS and YFSETQ. The ends were cut back, 1 base at V and 7 bases at J, with 8 bases in the middle. The CDR3 totals 12 residues. DNA of the CDR3: TGCGCCAGCAGCTTGCCGGGACTTGAAGCTTTCTTT. It encodes CASSLPGLEAFF.

Of note for this clone: The junction does not match germline at one end; this may be a read error. This rearrangement joins TRBV9 to TRBJ2-1; a possible D gene is TRBD1 (6 bases). The CDR3 covers 17 residues. CDR1 and CDR2 from the germline V gene are SGDLS and YYNGEE. The CDR3 DNA reads TGTGCCGGCAGCGCCCCCCCCCGGACAGTCCTTGGGGATGAGCAGTTCTTC. Encoded protein: CAGSAPPRTVLGDEQFF.

Only one count was recorded for this clone. J is TRBJ1-3 and V is TRBV7-2, with D unclear. The CDR3 loop spans 15 amino acids. CDR1 is SGHTA and CDR2 is FQGNSA in the germline V gene. Trimming cost V 1 base and J 0 bases, with 7 bases left between them. In DNA, the CDR3 is TGTGCCAGCAGCTTAGAGGTAGTCTCTGGAAACACCATATATTTT. This translates into CASSLEVVSGNTIYF.

V gene TRBV28 combines with J gene TRBJ1-4; D remains ambiguous. Germline V gene sequence: CDR1 MDHEN, CDR2 SYDVKM. The CDR3 spans 17 residues. Trimming removed 6 bases at V and 11 bases at J, with 28 bases between. The CDR3: CASSRGRGRRATVKLFF. DNA for the CDR3: TGTGCCAGCAGCCGCGGCCGAGGGCGGCGCGCGACGGTTAAACTGTTTTTT.

The rearrangement uses TRBV7-8 and TRBJ1-5; the D gene is possibly TRBD1 (5 bases). Germline V gene sequence: CDR1 SGHVS, CDR2 FQNEAQ. V was cut by 1 base and J by 5 bases, with 12 bases left in between. The CDR3 is 15 amino acids. In DNA, the CDR3 is TGTGCCAGCAGCTTAGTGGAGGGGTCCCATCAGCCCCAGCATTTT. Protein: CASSLVEGSHQPQHF.